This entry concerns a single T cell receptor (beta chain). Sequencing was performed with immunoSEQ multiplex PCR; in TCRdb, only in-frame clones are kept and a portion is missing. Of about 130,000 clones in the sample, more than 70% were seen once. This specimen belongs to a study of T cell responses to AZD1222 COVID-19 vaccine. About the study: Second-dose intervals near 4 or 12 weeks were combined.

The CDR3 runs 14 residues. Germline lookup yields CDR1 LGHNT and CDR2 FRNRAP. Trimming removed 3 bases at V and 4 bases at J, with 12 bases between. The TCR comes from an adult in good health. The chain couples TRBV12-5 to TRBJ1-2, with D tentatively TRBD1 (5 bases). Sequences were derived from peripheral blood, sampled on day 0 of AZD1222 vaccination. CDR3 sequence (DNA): TGTGCTAGTGGTTTTGAGGGGTTTAGCTATGGCTACACCTTC. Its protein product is CASGFEGFSYGYTF.